This T cell receptor beta chain comes out of a study of blood T cell repertoires in COVID-19. Overall study: T cells, B-cell-depleted T cells, or PBMCs provided the cDNA or gDNA that served as material.

Original data processing: Reference gene primers were amplified, and this amplification served to estimate nucleated cell counts. Profiled with immunoSEQ multiplex PCR; TCRdb holds only in-frame clones, not every one. V and J calls and clone size are copied from that table; D and trimming were computed from the DNA. The sample lists over 150,000 clones; about 80% were seen once. Losses at the gene ends were 4 bases for V and 7 bases for J; bases not matched to a gene: 6. CDR3 length equals 14 residues. The germline V gene has CDR1 PRHDT and CDR2 FYEKMQ (reference sequence). The chain links TRBV13 to TRBJ1-1; TRBD1 matches at 10 bases. The specimen was peripheral blood. The clonotype was recovered from a man between 60 and 75 years old with acute or convalescent COVID-19. The CDR3 protein is CASSSRDRGFEAFF. The CDR3 bases are TGTGCCAGCAGCTCCCGGGACAGGGGATTTGAAGCTTTCTTT. Full variable domain (rest looked up from reference TRBV13 and TRBJ1-1): AAGVIQSPRHLIKEKRETATLKCYPIPRHDTVYWYQQGPGQDPQFLISFYEKMQSDKGSIPDRFSAQQFSDYHSELNMSSLELGDSALYFCASSSRDRGFEAFFGQGTRLTVV.